This entry describes one T cell receptor beta chain. The V and J ends lost 6 bases and 3 bases respectively, with 11 bases between them. The CDR3 loop spans 14 amino acids. Per the germline V gene, CDR1 is MNHEY and CDR2 is SVGAGI. The data stem from a study of blood T cell repertoires in COVID-19. Study summary: COVID-19 samples, acute and convalescent, were from the United States, Italy and Spain. T cells, B-cell-depleted T cells, or PBMCs supplied cDNA or gDNA.

In the study's own analysis: Reference gene primer amplification in the assay estimated nucleated cell counts. Clones were sequenced by immunoSEQ multiplex PCR, and TCRdb holds only the in-frame ones, with some missing. V and J calls plus clone size are reproduced from that table; the DNA served to infer D and trimming. The sample records under 300,000 clones, about nine tenths being singletons. This TCR came from a woman aged 40-49 years who had recovered from COVID-19. The sample comprised peripheral blood. The gene calls are TRBV6-5 and TRBJ1-4; possibly TRBD1 for D (5 bases). The DNA of the CDR3 is TGTGCCAGCAGACCGGGGGGGGCTAATGAAAAACTGTTTTTT. Its protein product is CASRPGGANEKLFF.